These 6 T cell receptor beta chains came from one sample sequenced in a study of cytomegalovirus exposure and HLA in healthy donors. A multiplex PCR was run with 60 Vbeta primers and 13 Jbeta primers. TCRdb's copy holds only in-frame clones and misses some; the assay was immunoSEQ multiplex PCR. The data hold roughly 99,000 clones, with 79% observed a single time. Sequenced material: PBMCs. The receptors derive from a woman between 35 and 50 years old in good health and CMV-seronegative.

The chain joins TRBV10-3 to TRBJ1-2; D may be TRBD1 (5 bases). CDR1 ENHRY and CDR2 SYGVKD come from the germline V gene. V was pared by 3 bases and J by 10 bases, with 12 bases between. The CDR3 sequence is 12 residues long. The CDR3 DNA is TGTGCCATCAGTGAAGGCAGGGAGGACTACACCTTC. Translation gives CAISEGREDYTF.

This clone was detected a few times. The CDR3 region has the DNA TGTGCCAGCAGTGAGACTAGCGGGGGCCACAATGAGCAGTTCTTC. Translating it yields CASSETSGGHNEQFF. The rearrangement joins TRBV6-1 to TRBJ2-1; TRBD2 matches 12 bases. The germline gives CDR1 MNHNS, CDR2 SASEGT. The CDR3 consists of 15 residues. V shed 3 bases, J shed 5 bases, and the junction held 2 bases outside the gene matches.

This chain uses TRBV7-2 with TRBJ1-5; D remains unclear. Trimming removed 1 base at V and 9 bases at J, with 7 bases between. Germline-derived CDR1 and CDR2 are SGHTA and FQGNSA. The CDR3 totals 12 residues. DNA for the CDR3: TGTGCCAGCAGCTTAGAACCGGGGCCCCAGCATTTT. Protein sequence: CASSLEPGPQHF.

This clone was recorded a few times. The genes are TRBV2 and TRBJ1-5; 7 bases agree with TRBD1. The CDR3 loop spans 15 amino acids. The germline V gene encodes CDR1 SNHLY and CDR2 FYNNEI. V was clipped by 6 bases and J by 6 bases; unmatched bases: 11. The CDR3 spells CASSAGTAQSQPQHF. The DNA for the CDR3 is TGTGCCAGCAGCGCAGGGACAGCCCAGAGTCAGCCCCAGCATTTT.

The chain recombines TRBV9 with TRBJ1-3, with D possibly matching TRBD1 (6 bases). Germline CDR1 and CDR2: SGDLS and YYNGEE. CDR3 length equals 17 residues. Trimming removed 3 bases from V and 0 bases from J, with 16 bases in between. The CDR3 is CASSATGTLNSGNTIYF. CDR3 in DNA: TGTGCCAGCAGCGCTACAGGGACCCTAAACTCTGGAAACACCATATATTTT.

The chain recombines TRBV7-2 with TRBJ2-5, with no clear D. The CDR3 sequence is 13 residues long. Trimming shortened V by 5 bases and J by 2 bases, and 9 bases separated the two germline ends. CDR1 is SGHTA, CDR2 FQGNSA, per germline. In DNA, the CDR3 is TGTGCCAGCAGCGCAAAAGCACAAGAGACCCAGTACTTC. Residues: CASSAKAQETQYF.